This T cell receptor beta chain originates from a study of regulatory T cells in long-lasting Graves disease. General observations from the study: Persistent Graves' disease cases displayed lower TCR diversity than newly diagnosed ones.

As concerns this clonotype: Its antigen is unknown.

The TCR beta library used iRepertoire HTBI primers with Arm-PCR amplification of CDR3. TCRdb ran MiXCR on the multiplex PCR reads and lists one entry per CDR3 protein. This sample carries approximately 380,000 distinct CDR3 sequences, around 20% of them seen once, and the ten largest clones take around 20%. The time point: persistent/refractory GD, antithyroid drugs over 5 years with positive TRAb. From PBMCs, RNA was extracted and then used to make the TCR library. The V gene end was trimmed by 6 bases and the J gene end by 6 bases; junction bases not matched to a gene: 6. The CDR3 runs 13 residues. Germline-derived CDR1 and CDR2 are DFQATT and SNEGSKA (reference sequence).

The sample here was peripheral blood mononuclear cells (PBMCs), taken when the disease was refractory, from a patient treated with antithyroid drugs. The chain combines TRBV20-1 with TRBJ2-2, with 8 bases aligning to TRBD2. The TCR was taken from a female donor with Graves disease. CDR3: CSASSGNAGELFF. The CDR3, as DNA: TGCAGTGCCAGTAGCGGGAATGCCGGGGAGCTGTTTTTT.